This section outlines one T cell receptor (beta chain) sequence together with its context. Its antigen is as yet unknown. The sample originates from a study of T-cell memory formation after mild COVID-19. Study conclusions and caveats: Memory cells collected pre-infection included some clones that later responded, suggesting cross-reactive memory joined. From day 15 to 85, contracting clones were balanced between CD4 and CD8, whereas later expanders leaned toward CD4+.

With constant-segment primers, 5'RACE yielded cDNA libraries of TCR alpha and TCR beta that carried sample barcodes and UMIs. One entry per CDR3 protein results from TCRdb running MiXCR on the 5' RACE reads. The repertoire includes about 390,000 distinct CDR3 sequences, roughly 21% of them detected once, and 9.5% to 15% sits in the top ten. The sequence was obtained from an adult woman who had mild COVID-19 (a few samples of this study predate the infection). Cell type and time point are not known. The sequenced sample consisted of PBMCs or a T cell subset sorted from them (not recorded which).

The CDR3 sequence is CASSYPSSRGFWAFF. Written as DNA, the CDR3 is TGTGCCAGCAGTTATCCCTCTAGCCGCGGCTTTTGGGCTTTCTTT. The V gene is TRBV6-2 or TRBV6-3, the J gene TRBJ1-1, with no clear D. The germline V gene has CDR1 MNHEY and CDR2 SVGEGT. Trimming took off 3 bases at V and 11 bases at J, with 22 bases between the two ends. The CDR3 is made up of 15 amino acids.